Following are 20 T cell receptor beta chains from one sample sequenced in a study of shared clonotypes between healthy human individuals. The repertoire was sequenced with immunoSEQ multiplex PCR; TCRdb's copy has only in-frame clones and lacks some. Among 400,000 to 500,000 clones listed, around 80% were seen once. Material: PBMCs. These receptors were collected from a middle-aged woman in good health. Some clones in this sample may be carry-over from other donors' samples.

This chain joins TRBV10-1 and TRBJ1-5; TRBD1 matches 8 bases. Germline CDR1 is WNHNN and CDR2 is SYGVQD (reference sequence). The CDR3 spans 14 residues. With V trimmed by 6 bases and J by 3 bases, 4 bases remained unmatched. CDR3 region: CASSLRGHNQPQHF. In DNA, the CDR3 is TGCGCCAGCAGCCTCAGGGGGCACAATCAGCCCCAGCATTTT.

The CDR3 region has the DNA TGTGCCAGCTCACCTCCAGGTCCCCGGGGGTGGACTGAAGCTTTCTTT. It yields the protein CASSPPGPRGWTEAFF. The gene calls are TRBV18 and TRBJ1-1, with D possibly being TRBD1 (5 bases). Between the trimmed V and J ends, which lost 3 bases and 5 bases, there was a span of 19 bases. This CDR3 contains 16 residues. The germline gives CDR1 KGHSH, CDR2 LQKENI.

The chain combines TRBV7-3 with TRBJ2-1; weak D call: TRBD2 (6 bases). The CDR3 length is 15 residues. Trimming shortened V by 3 bases and J by 2 bases, and 11 bases separated the two germline ends. Germline CDR1 reads SGHTA; CDR2 reads FQGTGA. The CDR3, as DNA: TGTGCCAGCAGCTTGGCTAGCGTCCCCTACAATGAGCAGTTCTTC. It is translated as CASSLASVPYNEQFF.

In this sample, this clone turned up a few times. The gene calls are TRBV4-2 and TRBJ2-7, with D perhaps matching TRBD1 or TRBD2 (5 bases each). The CDR3 runs 14 residues. Trimming pared 3 bases from V and 7 bases from J, leaving 16 bases between. Per the germline V gene, CDR1 is LGHNA and CDR2 is YNFKEQ. Here the CDR3 DNA reads TGTGCCAGCAGCCAGGGGACCGAAAGCTCGGAGCAGTACTTC. Its translation is CASSQGTESSEQYF.

The gene calls are TRBV29-1 and TRBJ1-1; the D gene is possibly TRBD1 (5 bases). The CDR3 has 13 residues. Deletions cut 6 bases from V and 0 bases from J, with 11 bases between. Germline values: CDR1 SQVTM, CDR2 ANQGSEA. Here the CDR3 DNA reads TGCAGCGTGTTCTCACAGGTGAACACTGAAGCTTTCTTT. Amino acids: CSVFSQVNTEAFF.

This sequence joins TRBV28 and TRBJ2-7; TRBD2 matches at 9 bases. TRBJ2-1 explains the end of the DNA better; the J call may be wrong. The CDR3 runs 14 residues. Germline CDR1 and CDR2: MDHEN and SYDVKM. CDR3 DNA sequence: TGTGCCAGCATTAAGGGGCTAGCGGGAAATGAGCAGTTCTTC. Protein sequence: CASIKGLAGNEQFF.

The gene calls are TRBV5-1 and TRBJ1-1, with D perhaps TRBD1 (5 bases). CDR3 size: 15 residues. CDR1 SGHRS and CDR2 YFSETQ come from the germline V gene. Trimming removed 1 base from V and 4 bases from J, with 14 bases in between. The CDR3 DNA reads TGCGCCAGCAGCTTGCTCCAGGGCGGTAGCACTGAAGCTTTCTTT. It is translated as CASSLLQGGSTEAFF.

The CDR3 DNA reads as TGCGCCAGCAGCTTGGGAGGGACTAGCGGAGGCACAGATACGCAGTATTTT. It codes for CASSLGGTSGGTDTQYF. The chain employs TRBV5-1 and TRBJ2-3, with TRBD2 matching over 11 bases. The trim removed 0 bases at V and 1 base at J, leaving 4 bases unmatched. The CDR3 length is 17 residues. Germline V gives CDR1 SGHRS, CDR2 YFSETQ.

V is TRBV6-5 and J is TRBJ1-2; D is unresolved. This CDR3 has 14 residues. The germline V gene has CDR1 MNHEY and CDR2 SVGAGI. The V end was cut by 0 bases, the J end by 4 bases, with 9 bases between. This CDR3 reads CASSYSQGLYGYTF. The CDR3 coding sequence is TGTGCCAGCAGTTACTCCCAAGGGCTCTATGGCTACACCTTC.

The chain couples TRBV6-1 to TRBJ2-5; D is unresolved. The V and J ends lost 4 bases and 4 bases respectively, with 13 bases between them. This CDR3 spans 14 amino acids. Germline V lookup: CDR1 MNHNS, CDR2 SASEGT. The CDR3 is CASSGHGFGETQYF. As DNA, the CDR3 is TGTGCCAGCAGTGGACACGGGTTCGGAGAGACCCAGTACTTC.

The chain uses TRBV30 and TRBJ2-1; 7 nucleotides agree with TRBD2. The CDR3 loop spans 16 amino acids. The ends lost 3 bases at V and 4 bases at J; junction bases unmatched: 12. Per the germline V gene, CDR1 is GTSNPN and CDR2 is SVGIG (reference sequence). The DNA of the CDR3 is TGTGCCTGGAGGCTAGGGACGGGAGGCATGTACAATGAGCAGTTCTTC. Translating it yields CAWRLGTGGMYNEQFF.

This clone was seen a handful of times. V is TRBV28 and J is TRBJ2-7; D is uncertain. The CDR3 sequence is 13 residues long. Germline CDR1 and CDR2: MDHEN and SYDVKM. The V and J ends lost 8 bases and 7 bases respectively, with 18 bases between them. Here the CDR3 DNA reads TGTGCCAGCCAAGACGGGTACCGTTGGGAGCAGTACTTC. It yields the protein CASQDGYRWEQYF.

This clone has only a few counts. The chain carries TRBV4-2 and TRBJ2-1, with 8 nucleotides matching TRBD1. The CDR3 totals 16 residues. In germline, CDR1 is LGHNA, CDR2 YNFKEQ. V gave up 3 bases and J gave up 8 bases; unmatched junction bases: 12. The CDR3: CASSHSSGGRRDEQFF. The CDR3 bases are TGTGCCAGCAGCCATTCTTCAGGGGGCCGAAGGGATGAGCAGTTCTTC.

This chain uses TRBV11-2 with TRBJ2-7; the match to TRBD2 covers 7 bases. Germline V gene lookup returns CDR1 SGHAT and CDR2 FQNNGV. CDR3 length: 15 amino acids. After removal of 5 bases from V and 0 bases from J, the junction contained 7 bases not matched to a gene. The CDR3 loop is CASSPTSLSSYEQYF. The CDR3 coding sequence is TGTGCCAGCAGCCCGACTAGCCTCAGCTCCTACGAGCAGTACTTC.

The chain recombines TRBV5-4 with TRBJ2-7, with 13 bases fitting TRBD2. Germline V gene lookup returns CDR1 SGHNT and CDR2 YYREEE (reference sequence). V trimming: 5 bases; J trimming: 8 bases; junction bases outside the gene matches: 7. The CDR3 loop spans 14 amino acids. The chain's CDR3 is CASSTGLAGAKQYF. Here the CDR3 DNA reads TGTGCCAGCAGTACAGGACTAGCGGGAGCCAAGCAGTACTTC.

The J gene is TRBJ2-2, the V gene TRBV19; D call uncertain. CDR1 and CDR2 (germline): LNHDA, SQIVND (reference sequence). The CDR3 extends over 14 amino acids. V was pared by 10 bases and J by 2 bases, with 14 bases between. The CDR3: CATRKGRNTGELFF. The CDR3 region has the DNA TGTGCCACCAGAAAGGGCCGCAACACCGGGGAGCTGTTTTTT. The variable domain in full, completed from reference TRBV19 and TRBJ2-2, reads DGGITQSPKYLFRKEGQNVTLSCEQNLNHDAMYWYRQDPGQGLRLIYYSQIVNDFQKGDIAEGYSVSREKKESFPLTVTSAQKNPTAFYLCATRKGRNTGELFFGEGSRLTVL.

J is TRBJ1-4 and V is TRBV5-1, with D possibly TRBD1 on 6 matching bases. The CDR3 runs 15 residues. From germline, CDR1 is SGHRS and CDR2 YFSETQ. Trimming took off 4 bases at V and 4 bases at J, with 14 bases between the two ends. CDR3 coding DNA: TGCGCCAGCAGCCCCTGGACAGAAAGTAATGAAAAACTGTTTTTT. Translation: CASSPWTESNEKLFF.

This sequence joins TRBV27 and TRBJ2-7; TRBD2 matches at 7 bases. CDR1 is MNHEY, CDR2 SMNVEV, per germline (reference sequence). The CDR3 runs to 16 residues. V gave up 7 bases and J gave up 6 bases; unmatched junction bases: 18. CDR3 sequence (DNA): TGTGCCAGCATCCAGAGGGCTAGCGGTCCCATAGTCGAGCAGTACTTC. Amino acid sequence: CASIQRASGPIVEQYF.

In its sample, this clone was seen once. This chain uses TRBV9 with TRBJ2-2, with 9 positions matching TRBD2. Losses at the gene ends were 3 bases for V and 7 bases for J; bases not matched to a gene: 7. This CDR3 contains 15 residues. Germline CDR1 and CDR2: SGDLS and YYNGEE. CDR3 DNA sequence: TGTGCCAGCAGCGCGGGACTAGCTAGCGTCGGGGAGCTGTTTTTT. This translates into CASSAGLASVGELFF.

The V call is TRBV6-1, the J call TRBJ1-1; D remains ambiguous. Germline loops: CDR1 MNHNS, CDR2 SASEGT. The CDR3 contains 13 residues. Deletions cut 7 bases from V and 8 bases from J, with 17 bases between. This CDR3 is CASTHGPLREAFF. CDR3 sequence (DNA): TGTGCCAGCACCCACGGACCCCTAAGAGAAGCTTTCTTT.